Each of the 30 T cell receptor beta chains below was sequenced from the same sample in a study of cytomegalovirus exposure and HLA in healthy donors. Primers included in the PCR were 60 Vbeta and 13 Jbeta primers. Data came from immunoSEQ multiplex PCR; TCRdb stores just in-frame clones and leaves some out. This table has around 230,000 clones, 80% to 90% appearing once. Sequencing was performed on PBMCs. The origin of the receptors is a girl aged 2-15 years in good health and CMV-seronegative.

The chain carries TRBV27 and TRBJ2-7, with a weak D call TRBD1 (6 bases). Trimming shortened V by 2 bases and J by 0 bases, and 11 bases separated the two germline ends. The CDR3 covers 15 residues. Germline CDR1 and CDR2: MNHEY and SMNVEV (reference sequence). For the CDR3, the DNA is TGTGCCAGCAGTTTAAGGCAGGGGAGCTCCTACGAGCAGTACTTC. It codes for CASSLRQGSSYEQYF.

The rearrangement uses TRBV7-6 and TRBJ1-1; TRBD1 matches at 7 bases. Trimming took 4 bases from V and 4 from J; bases not matched to a gene: 12. From germline, CDR1 is SGHVS and CDR2 FNYEAQ. This CDR3 has 16 residues. The DNA of the CDR3 is TGTGCCAGCAGCTCACTGGACAGGAGGGTTGGCACTGAAGCTTTCTTT. Translation gives CASSSLDRRVGTEAFF.

Here the CDR3 DNA reads TGTGCCAGCTCACCGGTCGGACAGCTAGCCAAAAACATTCAGTACTTC. Its protein product is CASSPVGQLAKNIQYF. The chain is built from TRBV18 and TRBJ2-4; D is possibly TRBD1 (6 bases). The V gene's germline CDR1 is KGHSH and CDR2 LQKENI. This CDR3 comprises 16 residues. Trimming removed 3 bases at V and 0 bases at J, with 12 bases between.

This chain links TRBV5-1 with TRBJ2-5; TRBD2 matches at 13 bases. The ends lost 5 bases at V and 2 bases at J; junction bases unmatched: 9. The CDR3 is 17 residues long. Per germline, CDR1 SGHRS and CDR2 YFSETQ. CDR3 nucleotide sequence: TGCGCCAGCAGTTCCGGGACTAGCGGGATCGGGCAAGAGACCCAGTACTTC. It specifies CASSSGTSGIGQETQYF.

The rearrangement links TRBV29-1 to TRBJ1-3, with a tentative D call TRBD1 (5 bases). Per germline, CDR1 SQVTM and CDR2 ANQGSEA. The CDR3 is 14 amino acids. Trimming removed 7 bases from V and 2 bases from J, with 15 bases in between. In nucleotides, the CDR3 is TGCAGCGCTACCGGGGGGTTGGCTGGAAACACCATATATTTT. Encoded protein: CSATGGLAGNTIYF. Filled out from reference TRBV29-1 and TRBJ1-3, the complete variable domain reads SAVISQKPSRDICQRGTSLTIQCQVDSQVTMMFWYRQQPGQSLTLIATANQGSEATYESGFVIDKFPISRPNLTFSTLTVSNMSPEDSSIYLCSATGGLAGNTIYFGEGSWLTVV.

The rearrangement links TRBV29-1 to TRBJ1-4; D is uncertain. This CDR3 is 13 amino acids long. Germline CDR1 SQVTM, CDR2 ANQGSEA. Trimming took off 6 bases at V and 2 bases at J, with 10 bases between the two ends. CDR3 region: CSVAMTTNEKLFF. The CDR3 coding sequence is TGCAGCGTCGCCATGACTACTAATGAAAAACTGTTTTTT.

V and J are TRBV25-1 and TRBJ2-3; D is perhaps TRBD2 (5 bases). CDR1 is MGHDK and CDR2 is SYGVNS in the germline V gene. V dropped 3 bases and J dropped 0 bases, with 10 bases sitting between them. There are 15 residues in the CDR3. CDR3 amino acids: CASSEVRGSTDTQYF. In nucleotides, the CDR3 is TGTGCCAGCAGTGAGGTGAGAGGGAGCACAGATACGCAGTATTTT.

The chain has TRBV9 and TRBJ2-1, with 11 bases fitting TRBD2. The V gene's germline CDR1 is SGDLS and CDR2 YYNGEE. There are 19 residues in the CDR3. V lost 4 bases to trimming and J lost 3 bases; unmatched junction nucleotides: 15. The CDR3 coding sequence is TGTGCCAGCAGCCCACATCGGAACCCTAGCGGGAGGTACTACAATGAGCAGTTCTTC. Residues: CASSPHRNPSGRYYNEQFF.

This clone came up a few times. The chain has TRBV6-5 and TRBJ2-1; D is perhaps TRBD2 (6 bases). V was trimmed by 7 bases and J by 8 bases, leaving 21 bases between them. Looked up from germline, CDR1 is MNHEY and CDR2 is SVGAGI. This CDR3 is built from 15 residues. CDR3 amino acids: CASTPGGVWSDEQFF. The CDR3 bases are TGTGCCAGCACCCCCGGAGGGGTTTGGAGTGATGAGCAGTTCTTC.

V gene TRBV6-1 combines with J gene TRBJ2-3; 8 positions match TRBD2. CDR1 and CDR2 (germline): MNHNS, SASEGT. V dropped 11 bases and J dropped 5; count of bases not matched to a gene: 9. The CDR3 runs 13 residues. CDR3 in DNA: TGTGCCGCCAGCGGGAGAGGGGGAGATACGCAGTATTTT. Translated: CAASGRGGDTQYF.

The V and J genes are TRBV11-2 and TRBJ2-1; TRBD2 matches at 8 bases. The ends lost 5 bases at V and 3 bases at J; junction bases unmatched: 6. Germline lookup yields CDR1 SGHAT and CDR2 FQNNGV. The CDR3 has 15 amino acids. CDR3 residues: CASSLGAGDYNEQFF. CDR3 in DNA: TGTGCCAGCAGCCTAGGAGCGGGGGACTACAATGAGCAGTTCTTC.

The rearrangement joins TRBV6-1 to TRBJ2-1; TRBD1 matches at 9 bases. Germline CDR1 and CDR2: MNHNS and SASEGT. J lost 7 bases, V lost 5 bases, and 6 bases had no gene match. The CDR3 spans 14 residues. CDR3 sequence (DNA): TGTGCCAGCAGTCGGGACAGGGTAAGGAATGAGCAGTTCTTC. Protein product: CASSRDRVRNEQFF.

This clone was counted between two and nine times. The chain is built from TRBV5-5 and TRBJ2-2, with 8 bases that match TRBD2. Per the germline V gene, CDR1 is SGHKS and CDR2 is YYEKEE (reference sequence). V gave up 0 bases and J gave up 5 bases; unmatched junction bases: 6. The CDR3 is made up of 16 amino acids. The CDR3 loop reads CASSLAAGETTGELFF. CDR3 bases: TGTGCCAGCAGCTTGGCAGCGGGGGAGACGACCGGGGAGCTGTTTTTT.

The chain is built from TRBV27 and TRBJ2-6, with 9 bases matching TRBD2. CDR3 length equals 17 residues. The J segment lost 3 bases and the V segment lost 3 bases, leaving 6 bases of the junction unmatched. Germline V gene lookup returns CDR1 MNHEY and CDR2 SMNVEV (reference sequence). The CDR3 reads CASSLTSGRSGANVLTF. The CDR3, as DNA: TGTGCCAGCAGTTTGACTAGCGGCAGGAGTGGGGCCAACGTCCTGACTTTC.

The V gene is TRBV5-5, the J gene TRBJ1-1; 7 bases fit TRBD1. The V segment lost 2 bases and the J segment 5 bases; nucleotides outside the gene matches: 9. The CDR3 has 15 amino acids. Germline loops: CDR1 SGHKS, CDR2 YYEKEE (reference sequence). The CDR3 nucleotides are TGTGCCAGCAGCTTTTATCCGGGACAGACTACTGAAGCTTTCTTT. This encodes CASSFYPGQTTEAFF. The whole variable domain, remainder taken from reference TRBV5-5 and TRBJ1-1, is DAGVTQSPTHLIKTRGQQVTLRCSPISGHKSVSWYQQVLGQGPQFIFQYYEKEERGRGNFPDRFSARQFPNYSSELNVNALLLGDSALYLCASSFYPGQTTEAFFGQGTRLTVV.

V gene TRBV10-3 combines with J gene TRBJ2-5; D is perhaps TRBD2 (5 bases). The CDR3 loop spans 14 amino acids. Between the trimmed V and J ends, which lost 4 bases and 4 bases, there was a span of 13 bases. Per the germline V gene, CDR1 is ENHRY and CDR2 is SYGVKD. The DNA for the CDR3 is TGTGCCATCAGTGCAACAGCCGCGGGAGAGACCCAGTACTTC. This sequence encodes CAISATAAGETQYF.

CDR3 nucleotide sequence: TGTGCCAGCAGGGGGGGAACCTATGGCTACACCTTC. Translation: CASRGGTYGYTF. The chain couples TRBV9 to TRBJ1-2, with D perhaps TRBD1 (5 bases). In germline, CDR1 is SGDLS, CDR2 YYNGEE. CDR3 length: 12 residues. V was clipped by 5 bases and J by 4 bases, with 9 bases between them.

This chain joins TRBV28 and TRBJ1-2; unclear D gene. CDR3 length: 15 amino acids. Germline assignment: CDR1 MDHEN and CDR2 SYDVKM. V was trimmed by 5 bases and J by 0 bases, leaving 13 bases between them. The chain's CDR3 is CASSRPREANYGYTF. The CDR3 nucleotides are TGTGCCAGCAGTCGCCCGAGGGAAGCTAACTATGGCTACACCTTC.

V and J are TRBV9 and TRBJ2-5, with D unclear. Trimming cost V 1 base and J 4 bases, with 8 bases left between them. The CDR3 has 13 amino acids. Germline assignment: CDR1 SGDLS and CDR2 YYNGEE. The CDR3 sequence is CASSVRVGETQYF. The CDR3 bases are TGTGCCAGCAGCGTACGGGTTGGAGAGACCCAGTACTTC.

The chain couples TRBV5-1 to TRBJ2-3, with 9 bases that match TRBD1. Trimming took 3 bases from V and 3 from J; bases not matched to a gene: 5. Per germline, CDR1 SGHRS and CDR2 YFSETQ. The CDR3 runs 15 residues. The CDR3 reads CASSWGDRETDTQYF. The DNA for the CDR3 is TGCGCCAGCAGCTGGGGGGACAGGGAGACAGATACGCAGTATTTT.

The rearrangement uses TRBV4-1 and TRBJ2-5; D might be TRBD2 (5 bases). CDR3 length equals 15 residues. Germline V CDR1 and CDR2: MGHRA, YSYEKL. V dropped 0 bases and J dropped 4 bases, with 12 bases sitting between them. The CDR3 loop reads CASSQDGILVETQYF. The CDR3 DNA is TGCGCCAGCAGCCAAGACGGGATCCTGGTAGAGACCCAGTACTTC.

The CDR3 sequence: CSVVGAPAKNIQYF. The CDR3 DNA sequence: TGCAGCGTGGTGGGGGCCCCAGCCAAAAACATTCAGTACTTC. J is TRBJ2-4 and V is TRBV29-1, with TRBD1 as a possible D gene (6 bases). This CDR3 contains 14 residues. The germline V gene has CDR1 SQVTM and CDR2 ANQGSEA. Trimming cost V 6 bases and J 0 bases, with 12 bases left between them.

The J gene is TRBJ2-5, the V gene TRBV7-5; the table gives TRBD2 as D, unverified against the DNA. TRBV7-5 is a pseudogene segment. The CDR3 has 18 amino acids. In DNA, the CDR3 is TGTGTCAGAAGCCAAAAAACCAAGTATTGGCTAGCGGGAGAGACCCAGTACTTC. It is translated as CVRSQKTKYWLAGETQYF.

The V gene is TRBV5-6, the J gene TRBJ1-2; D possibly corresponds to TRBD1 (6 bases). V dropped 0 bases and J dropped 6 bases, with 15 bases sitting between them. The CDR3 contains 15 residues. Germline V gives CDR1 SGHDT, CDR2 YYEEEE. CDR3 nucleotides: TGTGCCAGCAGCTTGGTGACGGCGCCAGGGGATGGCTACACCTTC. Its translation: CASSLVTAPGDGYTF.

This chain joins TRBV7-9 and TRBJ1-1; 7 nucleotides line up with TRBD1. V lost 5 bases, J lost 4 bases, and 7 bases stayed unmatched. Looked up from germline, CDR1 is SEHNR and CDR2 is FQNEAQ (reference sequence). The CDR3 consists of 14 residues. The CDR3 is CASSVRSGGTEAFF. In nucleotides, the CDR3 is TGTGCCAGCAGCGTACGTTCAGGGGGCACTGAAGCTTTCTTT. Combining the CDR3 with reference TRBV7-9 and TRBJ1-1 gives the whole variable domain DTGVSQNPRHKITKRGQNVTFRCDPISEHNRLYWYRQTLGQGPEFLTYFQNEAQLEKSRLLSDRFSAERPKGSFSTLEIQRTEQGDSAMYLCASSVRSGGTEAFFGQGTRLTVV.

The chain recombines TRBV5-4 with TRBJ2-1; tentative D call: TRBD1 (5 bases). CDR1 SGHNT and CDR2 YYREEE come from the germline V gene (reference sequence). The germline V and J ends were trimmed by 0 bases and 7 bases, with 11 bases remaining between them. The CDR3 runs 14 residues. CDR3 sequence reads: CASSLVGPRNEQFF. CDR3 in DNA: TGTGCCAGCAGCTTGGTGGGGCCTAGGAATGAGCAGTTCTTC.

The V and J genes are TRBV2 and TRBJ2-1; D unclear. The CDR3 is 11 amino acids. Germline CDR1 reads SNHLY; CDR2 reads FYNNEI. V was trimmed by 8 bases and J by 6 bases, leaving 8 bases between them. The CDR3 DNA reads TGTGCCAGCTCCCTCGGCAATGAGCAGTTCTTC. This translates into CASSLGNEQFF.

The chain uses TRBV4-1 and TRBJ2-4, with TRBD1 identical over 7 bases. Germline V gives CDR1 MGHRA, CDR2 YSYEKL. The CDR3 consists of 15 residues. Germline trimming cut 3 bases from V and 9 bases from J; bases unmatched to any gene: 11. The CDR3 coding sequence is TGCGCCAGCAGCCATCGGGACAGTCCTCAGGGCATTCAGTACTTC. Protein: CASSHRDSPQGIQYF.

The chain carries TRBV11-2 and TRBJ1-1; D possibly corresponds to TRBD1 (5 bases). Germline lookup yields CDR1 SGHAT and CDR2 FQNNGV. The CDR3 sequence is 16 residues long. Trimming shortened V by 5 bases and J by 0 bases, and 16 bases separated the two germline ends. CDR3 nucleotides: TGTGCCAGCAGCCGTGGGGCTCCCTTGATGAACACTGAAGCTTTCTTT. Amino acid sequence: CASSRGAPLMNTEAFF.

This clone was seen once. This chain links TRBV25-1 with TRBJ2-1; D not resolved. Trimming pared 8 bases from V and 5 bases from J, leaving 4 bases between. The CDR3 spans 10 residues. Per the germline V gene, CDR1 is MGHDK and CDR2 is SYGVNS. Here the CDR3 reads CASPHNEQFF. As DNA, the CDR3 is TGTGCCAGCCCTCACAATGAGCAGTTCTTC.